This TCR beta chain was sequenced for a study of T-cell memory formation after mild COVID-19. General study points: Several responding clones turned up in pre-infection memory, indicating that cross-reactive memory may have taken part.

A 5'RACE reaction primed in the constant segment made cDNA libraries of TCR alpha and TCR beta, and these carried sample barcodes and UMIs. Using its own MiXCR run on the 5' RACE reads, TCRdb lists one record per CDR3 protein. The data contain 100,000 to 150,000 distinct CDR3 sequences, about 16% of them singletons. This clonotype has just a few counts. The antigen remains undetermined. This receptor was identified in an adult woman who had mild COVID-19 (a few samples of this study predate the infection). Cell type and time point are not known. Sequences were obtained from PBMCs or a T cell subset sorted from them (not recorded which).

CDR3 sequence: CASSHARQQGWEAFF. The CDR3 region has the DNA TGTGCCAGCAGCCATGCCCGACAACAGGGGTGGGAGGCTTTCTTT. The J gene is TRBJ1-1, the V gene TRBV4-2; TRBD1 agrees at 7 bases. CDR1 and CDR2 (germline): LGHNA, YNFKEQ. J gave up 11 bases and V 3 bases, and 15 bases lay outside the gene matches. CDR3 length: 15 amino acids.